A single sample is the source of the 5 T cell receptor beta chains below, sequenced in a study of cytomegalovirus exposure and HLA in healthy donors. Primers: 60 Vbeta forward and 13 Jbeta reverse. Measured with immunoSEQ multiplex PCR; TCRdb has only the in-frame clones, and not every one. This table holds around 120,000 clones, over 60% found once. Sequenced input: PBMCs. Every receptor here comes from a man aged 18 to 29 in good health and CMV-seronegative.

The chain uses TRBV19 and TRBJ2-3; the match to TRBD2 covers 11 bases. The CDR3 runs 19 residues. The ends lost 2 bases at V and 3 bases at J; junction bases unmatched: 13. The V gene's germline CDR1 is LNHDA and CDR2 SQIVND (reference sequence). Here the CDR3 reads CASSIHSGRAPSSTDTQYF. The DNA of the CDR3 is TGTGCCAGTAGTATACATAGCGGGAGGGCCCCATCGTCAACAGATACGCAGTATTTT.

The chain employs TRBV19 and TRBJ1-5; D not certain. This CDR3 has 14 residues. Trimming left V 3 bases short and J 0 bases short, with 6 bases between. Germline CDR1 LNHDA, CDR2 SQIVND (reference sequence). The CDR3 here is CASSIQNSNQPQHF. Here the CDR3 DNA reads TGTGCCAGTAGTATCCAAAATAGCAATCAGCCCCAGCATTTT.

CDR3 sequence reads: CASTQEARTDTQYF. As DNA, the CDR3 is TGTGCCAGCACCCAGGAGGCGCGCACAGATACGCAGTATTTT. The chain joins TRBV7-2 to TRBJ2-3, with a possible D match to TRBD2 (5 bases). This CDR3 is built from 14 residues. CDR1 is SGHTA, CDR2 FQGNSA, per germline. Between the trimmed V and J ends, which lost 7 bases and 1 base, there was a span of 12 bases.

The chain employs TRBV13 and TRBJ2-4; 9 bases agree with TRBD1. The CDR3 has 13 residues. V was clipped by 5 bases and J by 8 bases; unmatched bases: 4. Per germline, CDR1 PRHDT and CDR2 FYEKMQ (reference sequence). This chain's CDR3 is CASSQRTGDIQYF. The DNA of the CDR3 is TGTGCCAGCAGCCAAAGGACAGGGGACATTCAGTACTTC.

The CDR3 loop is CASSLTGGGYTF. The CDR3, as DNA: TGTGCCAGCTCACTAACAGGCGGTGGCTACACCTTC. The V gene is TRBV18, the J gene TRBJ1-2; the D gene is possibly TRBD1 (5 bases). The germline CDR1 and CDR2 sequences are KGHSH and LQKENI. Trimming removed 4 bases at V and 7 bases at J, with 10 bases between. CDR3 length: 12 amino acids.